The TCR beta chain described here comes from a study of T cell repertoires in cytomegalovirus infection. Germline V gene lookup returns CDR1 MDHEN and CDR2 SYDVKM. V trimming: 5 bases; J trimming: 4 bases; junction bases outside the gene matches: 11. The CDR3 extends over 16 amino acids. Whole-study findings and limits: HLA-C-restricted CMV clonotypes gave the most frequent clonotype in two of eight donors.

This clonotype has a count of ten or more. The antigen is unknown. TCRdb fed the reads into MiXCR, producing one record per CDR3 protein. The sample lists about 240,000 distinct CDR3 sequences, around an eighth occurring once. The sequencing sample was made of PBMCs. The receptor was isolated from a human donor in good health (CMV status not recorded). Some clones in this sample may be carry-over from other donors' samples. V usage is TRBV28 and J usage is TRBJ1-2; TRBD1 agrees at 9 bases. CDR3 sequence reads: CASSTLGQGLGYGYTF. CDR3 DNA sequence: TGTGCCAGCAGTACCCTAGGACAGGGGTTGGGCTATGGCTACACCTTC.